The 14 T cell receptor beta chains presented below share a single source sample, sequenced in a study of shared clonotypes between healthy human individuals. Sequencing used immunoSEQ multiplex PCR; TCRdb keeps in-frame clones, though not all of them. The sample carries some 630,000 clones, approximately 75% recorded once. Input material: memory CD4+ T cells sorted from blood. Subset denoted: CD45RA-negative fraction. The receptors shown here come from a woman aged 25 to 39 in good health.

There are a few counts of this clone. The chain couples TRBV29-1 to TRBJ1-2; D is unclear. Deletions cut 5 bases from V and 8 bases from J, with 21 bases between. Looked up from germline, CDR1 is SQVTM and CDR2 is ANQGSEA. The CDR3 runs to 14 residues. The CDR3 reads CSVMLGVLGGGYTF. CDR3 bases: TGCAGCGTTATGCTCGGGGTTTTAGGAGGCGGCTACACCTTC.

The chain combines TRBV28 with TRBJ1-2, with a possible D match to TRBD1 (5 bases). CDR3 size: 15 residues. The ends were cut back, 2 bases at V and 2 bases at J, with 12 bases in the middle. In germline, CDR1 is MDHEN, CDR2 SYDVKM. DNA of the CDR3: TGTGCCAGCAGTTTAGTCGGCAGGGCAAACTATGGCTACACCTTC. This translates into CASSLVGRANYGYTF.

V gene TRBV7-2 combines with J gene TRBJ2-5; 9 bases are a match to TRBD2. This CDR3 spans 16 amino acids. From germline, CDR1 is SGHTA and CDR2 FQGNSA. The V and J ends lost 1 base and 0 bases, in that order; junction bases with no gene match: 3. CDR3 loop: CASSLGLAGNQETQYF. The CDR3 DNA is TGTGCCAGCAGCTTAGGCCTAGCGGGGAACCAAGAGACCCAGTACTTC. The whole variable domain, remainder taken from reference TRBV7-2 and TRBJ2-5, is GAGVSQSPSNKVTEKGKDVELRCDPISGHTALYWYRQSLGQGLEFLIYFQGNSAPDKSGLPSDRFSAERTGGSVSTLTIQRTQQEDSAVYLCASSLGLAGNQETQYFGPGTRLLVL.

The genes are TRBV5-1 and TRBJ2-3, with D unresolved. Between the trimmed V and J ends, which lost 4 bases and 4 bases, there was a span of 13 bases. Germline CDR1 is SGHRS and CDR2 is YFSETQ. This CDR3 region has 14 residues. The CDR3 sequence: CASSPPVGADTQYF. DNA of the CDR3: TGCGCCAGCAGCCCCCCGGTAGGCGCAGATACGCAGTATTTT.

The chain couples TRBV11-3 to TRBJ2-7; 9 bases align to TRBD2. J lost 3 bases, V lost 5 bases, and 5 bases had no gene match. CDR1 is SGHNT, CDR2 YENEEA, per germline. This CDR3 region has 14 residues. CDR3 in amino acids: CASSRSAGGYEQYF. DNA for the CDR3: TGTGCCAGCAGCCGATCAGCGGGAGGCTACGAGCAGTACTTC. Using reference TRBV11-3 and TRBJ2-7 for the parts outside the CDR3, the full variable domain is EAGVVQSPRYKIIEKKQPVAFWCNPISGHNTLYWYLQNLGQGPELLIRYENEEAVDDSQLPKDRFSAERLKGVDSTLKIQPAELGDSAVYLCASSRSAGGYEQYFGPGTRLTVT.

V gene TRBV10-3 combines with J gene TRBJ2-1; maybe TRBD1 (6 bases). V lost 10 bases, J lost 6 bases, and 13 bases lay in between. Germline CDR1 reads ENHRY; CDR2 reads SYGVKD. This CDR3 spans 12 amino acids. CDR3 loop: CANSGQRNEQFF. The CDR3 region has the DNA TGTGCCAACTCCGGACAGCGCAATGAGCAGTTCTTC.

The CDR3 DNA sequence: TGCGCCAGCATTCGTGGGCTAGCGGGAGGAGAGCAGTACTTC. Its translation is CASIRGLAGGEQYF. The V gene is TRBV10-2, the J gene TRBJ2-7; 11 positions agree with TRBD2. CDR1 and CDR2 from the germline V gene are WSHSY and SAAADI. The trim removed 7 bases at V and 7 bases at J, leaving 9 bases unmatched. The CDR3 runs 14 residues.

V usage is TRBV28 and J usage is TRBJ2-7; 10 nucleotides agree with TRBD1. J was trimmed by 7 bases and V by 6 bases; bases with no gene match: 9. CDR1 is MDHEN, CDR2 SYDVKM, per germline. The CDR3 consists of 14 residues. The CDR3 protein is CASSTGQGPREQYF. Here the CDR3 DNA reads TGTGCCAGCAGCACGGGACAGGGGCCTAGGGAGCAGTACTTC.

This clone has only one observation. This CDR3 reads CASRSGFVAQYF. In DNA, the CDR3 is TGTGCCAGCCGATCGGGTTTTGTAGCCCAGTACTTC. The chain joins TRBV6-1 to TRBJ2-7; no firm D call. The germline V and J ends were trimmed by 8 bases and 10 bases, with 18 bases remaining between them. The germline V gene encodes CDR1 MNHNS and CDR2 SASEGT. The CDR3 sequence is 12 residues long.

The genes are TRBV5-4 and TRBJ2-1; 8 nucleotides match TRBD1. This CDR3 region has 14 residues. CDR1 and CDR2 from the germline V gene are SGHNT and YYREEE (reference sequence). The V and J ends lost 0 bases and 6 bases, in that order; junction bases with no gene match: 2. The CDR3: CASSLVDRANEQFF. In DNA, the CDR3 is TGTGCCAGCAGCTTGGTGGACAGGGCCAATGAGCAGTTCTTC.

This chain connects TRBV2 to TRBJ1-3, with 8 bases identical to TRBD1. Germline V lookup: CDR1 SNHLY, CDR2 FYNNEI. This CDR3 region has 14 residues. J lost 2 bases, V lost 4 bases, and 1 base had no gene match. As DNA, the CDR3 is TGTGCCAGCAGTGCACAGGGGGCTGGAAACACCATATATTTT. Protein product: CASSAQGAGNTIYF. The whole variable domain, remainder taken from reference TRBV2 and TRBJ1-3, is EPEVTQTPSHQVTQMGQEVILRCVPISNHLYFYWYRQILGQKVEFLVSFYNNEISEKSEIFDDQFSVERPDGSNFTLKIRSTKLEDSAMYFCASSAQGAGNTIYFGEGSWLTVV.

This clone was detected a few times. The chain is built from TRBV11-2 and TRBJ2-2; no reliable D call. Germline CDR1 SGHAT, CDR2 FQNNGV. The CDR3 runs 12 residues. The V end lost 0 bases, the J end lost 7 bases, and 3 bases lay between the germline ends. The CDR3 DNA is TGTGCCAGCAGCTTAGACGTCGGGGAGCTGTTTTTT. It specifies CASSLDVGELFF.

This sequence joins TRBV28 and TRBJ1-2, with a weak D call TRBD1 (5 bases). V was pared by 7 bases and J by 5 bases, with 23 bases between. From germline, CDR1 is MDHEN and CDR2 SYDVKM. CDR3 length: 16 residues. The CDR3 region is CASNTVYLSGPYGYTF. The CDR3 nucleotides are TGTGCCAGCAACACAGTTTATCTTTCAGGGCCATATGGCTACACCTTC.

CDR3 coding DNA: TGCGCCAGCAGCCCCCAAGAGGGCGGTTACGAGCAGTACTTC. Translation: CASSPQEGGYEQYF. This rearrangement joins TRBV5-1 to TRBJ2-7, with a weak D call TRBD2 (5 bases). The CDR3 is made up of 14 amino acids. The V end lost 4 bases, the J end lost 4 bases, and 15 bases lay between the germline ends. CDR1 is SGHRS and CDR2 is YFSETQ in the germline V gene.